This TCR beta chain is drawn from a study of OX40 agonist ivuxolimab in advanced cancers. Context from the whole study: Ivuxolimab was a fully human IgG2 agonistic monoclonal antibody targeting the costimulatory receptor OX40 (CD134). Intravenous ivuxolimab was administered to patients every 2 weeks at six dose levels: 0.01, 0.1, 0.3, 1.5, 3 and 10 mg/kg. Of the approximately 54 dose-escalation patients, hepatocellular carcinoma was present in about 20, melanoma in roughly 15, renal cell carcinoma in 9 and head and neck cancer in 9. In the dose-escalation cohort, over 65% of patients were male, and the mean age was around 60 years, with a range of 23 to 79. Prior anti-PD-1, anti-PD-L1 or anti-CTLA-4 therapy was permitted, and checkpoint inhibitors had been received by roughly two fifths of dose-escalation patients. Partial responses occurred in three dose-escalation patients: two with cutaneous melanoma and one with hepatocellular carcinoma. The point of sequencing TCRbeta in the periphery was to test whether ivuxolimab changed TCR sequence diversity and drove clonal T-cell expansion. The paper describes the monotherapy dose-escalation part (N = 52 patients) of the phase I trial of ivuxolimab.

Genomic DNA was extracted from sorted cells for sequencing of the TCRbeta CDR3 region. The immunoSEQ Assay was used for sequencing of TCRbeta CDR3 regions. TCRdb's version of the immuneACCESS table is confined to in-frame rearrangements and falls short of the full clone set. An unresolved V gene accounts for under half of the shortfall where checked; the remainder is of unknown origin. The sample table lists tens of thousands of clones, less than 85% of them with a count of one. The top ten constitute less than 4% of the sample. Patients with a history of autoimmune disease or receiving systemic immunosuppression were excluded from the trial. Peripheral blood for TCR sequencing was collected from all dose cohorts at baseline, on cycle 4 day 1, and on cycle 7 day 1. The samples were drawn from a first-in-human, open-label, multicenter phase I dose-escalation trial of ivuxolimab. Adults with locally advanced or metastatic head and neck squamous cell, hepatocellular, melanoma or renal cell carcinoma were enrolled in the trial. Before TCR sequencing, CD4+ T cells and CD8+ T cells from peripheral blood were sorted into separate populations.

The CDR3 contains 14 residues, cysteine and phenylalanine counted. CDR3 DNA is the only sequence kept; it has 42 bases, read in frame from the first base. V loses 0 bases of germline sequence and J loses 2 bases, and the interval between the two ends is 9 bases. CDR1 and CDR2 are read off the germline V gene (reference sequence) as GTSNPN and SVGIG. Overall results and qualifications from the work: Antigen specificity was not determined for the clonally expanded peripheral T cells. In partial responders in the 0.1-3.0 mg/kg groups, normalized peripheral clonal expansion was found to be among the lowest, especially among CD8+ T cells. Low levels of normalized T-cell clonal expansion were also shown by some nonresponding patients. At doses of 0.1 to 3.0 mg/kg, clonal expansion of both CD4+ and CD8+ T cells in blood was seen between baseline and week 6. After ivuxolimab, more expanded clones were found on average in CD8+ T cells than in CD4+ T cells.

Details on this clone: The antigen it binds to is not known. No base quality values were provided; no much bigger clone lies one nucleotide off.

The material sequenced was CD4+ or CD8+ T cells sorted from blood, taken in a trial of the OX40 agonist ivuxolimab. The sequence derives from an adult with an advanced solid tumor such as melanoma, head and neck, liver or kidney cancer. The chain is encoded by TRBV30 joined to TRBJ2-3; matching of 7 bases hints at TRBD2 as the D gene. The nucleotides are TGTGCCTGGAGTGTAGGGGGGGTCACAGATACGCAGTATTTT. Its translation reads: CAWSVGGVTDTQYF.